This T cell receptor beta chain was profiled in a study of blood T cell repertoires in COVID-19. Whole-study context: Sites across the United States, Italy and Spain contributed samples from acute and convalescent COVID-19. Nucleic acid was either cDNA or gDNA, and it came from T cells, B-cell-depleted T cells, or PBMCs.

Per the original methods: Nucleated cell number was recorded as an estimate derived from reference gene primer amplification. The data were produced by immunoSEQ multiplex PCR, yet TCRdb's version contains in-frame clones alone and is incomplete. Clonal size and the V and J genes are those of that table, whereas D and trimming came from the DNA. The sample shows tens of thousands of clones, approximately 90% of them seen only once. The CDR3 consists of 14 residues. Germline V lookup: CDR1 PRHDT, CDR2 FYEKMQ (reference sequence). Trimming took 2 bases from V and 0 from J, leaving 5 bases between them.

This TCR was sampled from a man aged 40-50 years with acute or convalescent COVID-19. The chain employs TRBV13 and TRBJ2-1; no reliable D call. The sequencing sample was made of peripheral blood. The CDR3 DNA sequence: TGTGCCAGCAGCTTACGGAGCTCCTACAATGAGCAGTTCTTC. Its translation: CASSLRSSYNEQFF.